The 20 T cell receptor beta chains reported below all come from one sample, sequenced in a study of blood T cell repertoires in COVID-19. Libraries were prepared by immunoSEQ multiplex PCR; TCRdb keeps only in-frame clonotypes and omits some of them. The repertoire holds 200,000 or so clones, with about nine tenths as singletons. Input material: peripheral blood. The source is a man aged 30 to 45 with COVID-19, enrolled during active disease.

This chain joins TRBV28 and TRBJ1-1; D unresolved. Trimming shortened V by 3 bases and J by 2 bases, and 10 bases separated the two germline ends. Germline assignment: CDR1 MDHEN and CDR2 SYDVKM. The CDR3 has 14 amino acids. CDR3 protein: CASSLRQSNTEAFF. CDR3 nucleotide sequence: TGTGCCAGCAGTTTGCGGCAGTCTAACACTGAAGCTTTCTTT.

This clone was picked up one time. The rearrangement uses TRBV5-6 and TRBJ2-7, with 7 bases matching TRBD1. The V and J ends lost 5 bases and 0 bases, in that order; junction bases with no gene match: 11. This CDR3 comprises 16 residues. Germline CDR1 SGHDT, CDR2 YYEEEE. The CDR3 sequence is CASRRMLGQSSYEQYF. Here the CDR3 DNA reads TGTGCCAGCAGGAGGATGTTGGGACAGTCCTCCTACGAGCAGTACTTC.

This chain connects TRBV30 to TRBJ1-6; possible D gene TRBD1, 6 bases. The CDR3 extends over 14 amino acids. V was trimmed by 0 bases and J by 7 bases, leaving 10 bases between them. Germline assignment: CDR1 GTSNPN and CDR2 SVGIG (reference sequence). CDR3 sequence reads: CAWSVMGANSPLHF. The CDR3 DNA reads TGTGCCTGGAGTGTAATGGGGGCCAATTCACCCCTCCACTTT.

The count of this clone is one. The chain is built from TRBV4-3 and TRBJ1-2, with D perhaps TRBD1 (5 bases). CDR1 LGHNA and CDR2 YSLEER come from the germline V gene. V gave up 4 bases and J gave up 3 bases, with 15 bases separating them. This CDR3 region has 15 residues. CDR3 DNA: TGCGCCAGCAGCCTTACGCGGGGCGTCGACTATGGCTACACCTTC. It translates to CASSLTRGVDYGYTF.

V usage is TRBV4-3 and J usage is TRBJ1-4; TRBD1 matches 7 bases. The CDR3 extends over 18 amino acids. V dropped 4 bases and J dropped 10; count of bases not matched to a gene: 21. Germline lookup yields CDR1 LGHNA and CDR2 YSLEER. In DNA, the CDR3 is TGCGCCAGCAGCCCACCGGGTTGGACAGGCCTAAAAGGAGGAAAACTGTTTTTT. The encoded protein is CASSPPGWTGLKGGKLFF.

This chain joins TRBV9 and TRBJ1-1, with 11 bases matching TRBD1. V was pared by 4 bases and J by 3 bases, with 8 bases of the junction left unmatched. CDR3 length: 16 residues. CDR1 is SGDLS, CDR2 YYNGEE, per germline. The CDR3 spells CASSPRTGGVHTEAFF. DNA of the CDR3: TGTGCCAGCAGCCCCCGGACAGGGGGCGTTCACACTGAAGCTTTCTTT.

The chain carries TRBV6-5 and TRBJ1-5, with 7 bases matching TRBD1. CDR1 and CDR2 from the germline V gene are MNHEY and SVGAGI. Unmatched junction bases numbered 7, after V lost 4 bases and J lost 4 bases. This CDR3 region has 15 residues. The CDR3 sequence: CASSSTGLGNQPQHF. In DNA, the CDR3 is TGTGCCAGCAGTTCGACAGGGCTGGGGAATCAGCCCCAGCATTTT.

The V and J genes are TRBV7-9 and TRBJ1-5; TRBD1 matches at 8 bases. The V segment lost 5 bases and the J segment 7 bases; nucleotides outside the gene matches: 10. Germline V gene sequence: CDR1 SEHNR, CDR2 FQNEAQ (reference sequence). The CDR3 runs 15 residues. This CDR3 is CASSPRGDRWQPQHF. CDR3 bases: TGTGCCAGCAGCCCGAGGGGGGACAGGTGGCAGCCCCAGCATTTT. The full variable domain, in which reference TRBV7-9 and TRBJ1-5 provide the parts outside the CDR3, is DTGVSQNPRHKITKRGQNVTFRCDPISEHNRLYWYRQTLGQGPEFLTYFQNEAQLEKSRLLSDRFSAERPKGSFSTLEIQRTEQGDSAMYLCASSPRGDRWQPQHFGDGTRLSIL.

The chain uses TRBV7-9 and TRBJ2-6, with 10 nucleotides matching TRBD1. The V gene end was trimmed by 3 bases and the J gene end by 4 bases; junction bases not matched to a gene: 6. The CDR3 is made up of 17 amino acids. The germline gives CDR1 SEHNR, CDR2 FQNEAQ (reference sequence). The CDR3 DNA sequence: TGTGCCAGCAGCTTTACCGGACAGGGGGACGGGGCCAACGTCCTGACTTTC. Translated, it gives CASSFTGQGDGANVLTF.

This sequence joins TRBV9 and TRBJ1-2; 10 bases are shared with TRBD1. Germline loops: CDR1 SGDLS, CDR2 YYNGEE. The CDR3 runs 13 residues. V gave up 3 bases and J gave up 6 bases; unmatched junction bases: 2. CDR3 sequence (DNA): TGTGCCAGCAGCGGGGACAGGGGACATGGCTACACCTTC. Amino acids: CASSGDRGHGYTF.

The chain joins TRBV28 to TRBJ2-7; TRBD1 aligns across 7 bases. V trimming: 8 bases; J trimming: 6 bases; junction bases outside the gene matches: 10. The CDR3 runs 13 residues. Germline V lookup: CDR1 MDHEN, CDR2 SYDVKM. DNA of the CDR3: TGTGCCAGCCGGAACAGGGGTTACTCCGAGCAGTACTTC. As protein: CASRNRGYSEQYF. Looking up the rest from reference TRBV28 and TRBJ2-7 gives the full variable domain: DVKVTQSSRYLVKRTGEKVFLECVQDMDHENMFWYRQDPGLGLRLIYFSYDVKMKEKGDIPEGYSVSREKKERFSLILESASTNQTSMYLCASRNRGYSEQYFGPGTRLTVT.

The chain combines TRBV18 with TRBJ2-5, with D possibly being TRBD2 (5 bases). This CDR3 spans 14 amino acids. The ends were cut back, 0 bases at V and 2 bases at J, with 7 bases in the middle. Germline CDR1 reads KGHSH; CDR2 reads LQKENI. The CDR3 nucleotides read TGTGCCAGCTCACCACCCCGGGGTCAAGAGACCCAGTACTTC. It is translated as CASSPPRGQETQYF.

Only one count was recorded for this clone. For the CDR3, the DNA is TGTGCCATCAGTGAGTCTGAGGCTTACCAAGAGACCCAGTACTTC. It translates to CAISESEAYQETQYF. This sequence joins TRBV10-3 and TRBJ2-5; D unclear. The CDR3 is made up of 15 amino acids. Germline lookup yields CDR1 ENHRY and CDR2 SYGVKD. Trimming left V 0 bases short and J 0 bases short, with 8 bases between.

The V gene is TRBV29-1, the J gene TRBJ1-3; D gene uncertain. In germline, CDR1 is SQVTM, CDR2 ANQGSEA. There are 17 residues in the CDR3. The V end lost 2 bases, the J end lost 0 bases, and 17 bases lay between the germline ends. The CDR3 nucleotides read TGCAGCGTTGAATCCGTGTCCGGACTAGGCTCTGGAAACACCATATATTTT. It is translated as CSVESVSGLGSGNTIYF.

The V and J genes are TRBV4-2 and TRBJ1-2; D unresolved. Germline CDR1 reads LGHNA; CDR2 reads YNFKEQ. V shed 0 bases and J shed 8 bases, with 10 bases lying between them. The length of the CDR3 is 13 residues. CDR3 nucleotide sequence: TGTGCCAGCAGCCAAGAACCGGGATTCGGCTACACCTTC. Its translation: CASSQEPGFGYTF.

This clone was found once. The chain has TRBV5-1 and TRBJ1-6; D call uncertain. V was clipped by 0 bases and J by 7 bases, with 11 bases between them. CDR3 length equals 15 residues. In germline, CDR1 is SGHRS, CDR2 YFSETQ. The CDR3 here is CASSLDRAGNSPLHF. The CDR3 nucleotides are TGCGCCAGCAGCTTGGACCGTGCGGGGAATTCACCCCTCCACTTT.

This clone appeared once. In DNA form, the CDR3 reads TGTGCCACCAGTCAGTCCTACGAGCAGTACTTC. It specifies CATSQSYEQYF. The chain has TRBV24-1 and TRBJ2-7; D call uncertain. This CDR3 region has 11 residues. CDR1 KGHDR and CDR2 SFDVKD come from the germline V gene. The germline V and J ends were trimmed by 6 bases and 1 base, with 3 bases remaining between them.

The CDR3 bases are TGCGCCAGCAGCCAAGTGAGCTCCTACGAGCAGTACTTC. This translates into CASSQVSSYEQYF. This chain joins TRBV4-1 and TRBJ2-7; D unresolved. The CDR3 is 13 amino acids. Germline V gene sequence: CDR1 MGHRA, CDR2 YSYEKL. The V and J ends lost 1 base and 0 bases respectively, with 4 bases between them.

The sample holds one count of this clone. The chain combines TRBV12-5 with TRBJ1-1, with 12 bases lining up with TRBD1. J lost 0 bases, V lost 4 bases, and 15 bases had no gene match. The CDR3 totals 20 residues. Germline assignment: CDR1 LGHNT and CDR2 FRNRAP. CDR3 sequence: CASGSPGQGARPNMNTEAFF. The CDR3 DNA follows: TGTGCTAGTGGTTCTCCGGGACAGGGGGCGAGACCCAATATGAACACTGAAGCTTTCTTT.

Here the CDR3 reads CASSLNPGQGEAFF. In DNA, the CDR3 is TGTGCCAGCAGCTTAAACCCGGGACAGGGTGAAGCTTTCTTT. V is TRBV7-3 and J is TRBJ1-1; 9 nucleotides agree with TRBD1. The V gene end was trimmed by 1 base and the J gene end by 7 bases; junction bases not matched to a gene: 4. The CDR3 sequence is 14 residues long. Germline-derived CDR1 and CDR2 are SGHTA and FQGTGA.